This T cell receptor beta chain was sequenced during a study of post-analysis software for immune sequencing data. This clonotype was counted only a few times. Its antigen is still unknown. The TCR beta cDNA libraries carried unique molecular identifiers. MiXCR, run by TCRdb on the PCR reads, gives a single entry per CDR3 protein. The sample has approximately 770,000 distinct CDR3 sequences; about 45% are singletons. Study-level results: Patients showed TRBV5-6, TRBV5-1 and TRBV20-1 among five TRBV segments more frequent than in controls. Batch-mates among the samples co-clustered strongly by F measure. In multiple sclerosis, normalized Chao1 diversity was significantly below that of controls.

Germline CDR1 LNHNV, CDR2 YYDKDF (reference sequence). Trimming left V 5 bases short and J 4 bases short, with 13 bases between. The CDR3 runs 14 residues. The receptor comes from a girl aged 5-17 years with multiple sclerosis. Material: blood. The rearrangement links TRBV15 to TRBJ2-3; D may correspond to TRBD1 or TRBD2 (5 bases each). The CDR3 region is CATSAGGEADTQYF. The CDR3 coding sequence is TGTGCCACCAGCGCTGGGGGAGAGGCAGATACGCAGTATTTT.